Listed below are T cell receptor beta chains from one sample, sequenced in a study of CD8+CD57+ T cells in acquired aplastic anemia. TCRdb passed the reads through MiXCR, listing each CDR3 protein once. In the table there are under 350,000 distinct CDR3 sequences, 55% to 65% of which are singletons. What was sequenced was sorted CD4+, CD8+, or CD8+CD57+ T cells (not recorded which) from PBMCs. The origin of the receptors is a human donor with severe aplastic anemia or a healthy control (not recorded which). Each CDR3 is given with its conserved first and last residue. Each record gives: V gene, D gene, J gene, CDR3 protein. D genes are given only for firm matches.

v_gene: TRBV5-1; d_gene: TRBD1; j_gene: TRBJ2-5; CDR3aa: CASSPGTGGYQETQYF
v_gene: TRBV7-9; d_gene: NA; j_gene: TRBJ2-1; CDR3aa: CASSFTTGIYNEQFF
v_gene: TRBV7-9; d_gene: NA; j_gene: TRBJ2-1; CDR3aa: CATNSGGYNEQFF
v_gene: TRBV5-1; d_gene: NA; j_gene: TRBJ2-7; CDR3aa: CASSLFGDEQYF
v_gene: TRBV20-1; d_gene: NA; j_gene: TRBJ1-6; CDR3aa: CSAPSSYNSPLHF
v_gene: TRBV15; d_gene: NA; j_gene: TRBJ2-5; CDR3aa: CATSRDLKTQYF
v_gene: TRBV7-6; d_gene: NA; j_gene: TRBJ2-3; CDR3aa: CASSLTGDATDTQYF
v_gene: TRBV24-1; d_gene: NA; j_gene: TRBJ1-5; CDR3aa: CATSDPGQSDQPQHF
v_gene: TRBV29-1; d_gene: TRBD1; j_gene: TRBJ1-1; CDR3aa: CSVEGQGSTEAFF
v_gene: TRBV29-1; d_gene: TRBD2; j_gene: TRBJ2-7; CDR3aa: CSVVGLAGGEQYF
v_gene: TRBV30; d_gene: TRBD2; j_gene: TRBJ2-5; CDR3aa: CARTSGGETQYF
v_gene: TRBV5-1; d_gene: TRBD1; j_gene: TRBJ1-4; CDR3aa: CASSSPGTGSEKLFF
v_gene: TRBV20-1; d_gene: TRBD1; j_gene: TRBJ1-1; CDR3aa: CSASAGTGNTEAFF
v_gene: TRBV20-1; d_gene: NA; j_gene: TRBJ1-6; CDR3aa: CSARGLRDSPLHF
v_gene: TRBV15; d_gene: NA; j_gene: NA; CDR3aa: CARSRTQTYEQYF
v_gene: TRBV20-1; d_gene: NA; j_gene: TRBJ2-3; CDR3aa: CSGRQARAGTDTQYF